These 12 T cell receptor beta chains originate from one sample sequenced in a study of T cell responses to AZD1222 COVID-19 vaccine (dated by TCRdb to the early 2020s). The time point label, as the study defines it: baseline before first vaccination. Libraries were built with the immunoSEQ multiplex PCR assay. This is the immuneACCESS table as TCRdb keeps it, with only in-frame sequences that have V and J called. A part of the clones is gone; compared with another copy, unresolved V genes explain less than half, and the rest is unexplained. This sample is represented by about 120,000 clones; about nine tenths of them were singletons. The top ten constitute roughly 6.5% of the sample. The sequencing here drew on peripheral blood, taken on day 0 of AZD1222 vaccination. These receptors all stem from an adult in good health.

This clone was recorded once. This rearrangement joins TRBV19 to TRBJ1-1, with TRBD1 as a possible D gene (5 bases). Germline assignment: CDR1 LNHDA and CDR2 SQIVND (reference sequence). CDR3 size: 12 residues. Trimming cost V 5 bases and J 11 bases, with 15 bases left between them. The CDR3 sequence: CASSLTGTGAFF. The CDR3 DNA sequence: TGTGCCAGTAGTTTGACCGGGACGGGGGCTTTCTTT.

The V call is TRBV6-5, the J call TRBJ2-2; D is uncertain. CDR1 is MNHEY, CDR2 SVGAGI, per germline. The CDR3 contains 13 residues. V lost 8 bases to trimming and J lost 7 bases, with 14 bases between them. Written as DNA, the CDR3 is TGTGCCAGCGTGCGGACGGCTGGCGGGGAGCTGTTTTTT. Amino acids: CASVRTAGGELFF.

The chain carries TRBV5-8 and TRBJ1-2; TRBD1 matches at 7 bases. The germline gives CDR1 SGHTS, CDR2 YDEGEE. The CDR3 runs 15 residues. Trimming cost V 8 bases and J 7 bases; bases outside gene matches: 17. Here the CDR3 DNA reads TGTGCCAGAAAGGACGACTCAGGGGGAGATGGTGGCTACACCTTC. It yields the protein CARKDDSGGDGGYTF.

V and J are TRBV9 and TRBJ2-5; 7 bases are shared with TRBD2. The ends lost 0 bases at V and 4 bases at J; junction bases unmatched: 0. CDR3 size: 13 residues. Germline lookup yields CDR1 SGDLS and CDR2 YYNGEE. Here the CDR3 DNA reads TGTGCCAGCAGCGTAGGGGAGGGAGAGACCCAGTACTTC. Translated: CASSVGEGETQYF.

The chain couples TRBV5-1 to TRBJ1-5; weak D call: TRBD1 (5 bases). Between the trimmed V and J ends, which lost 4 bases and 5 bases, there was a span of 13 bases. The CDR3 runs to 14 residues. The germline gives CDR1 SGHRS, CDR2 YFSETQ. CDR3 amino acids: CASSLQGGDQPQHF. The DNA for the CDR3 is TGCGCCAGCAGCCTTCAGGGAGGTGATCAGCCCCAGCATTTT.

The chain couples TRBV3-1 (or the pseudogene TRBV3-2) to TRBJ1-5; D call uncertain. Germline CDR1 LGHDT, CDR2 YNNKEL (reference sequence). CDR3 length: 13 amino acids. Trimming removed 4 bases at V and 6 bases at J, with 10 bases between. CDR3 nucleotide sequence: TGTGCCAGCAGCCGGCTTTTCGGTCAGCCCCAGCATTTT. Residues: CASSRLFGQPQHF.

This clone has only a few counts. The chain joins TRBV7-9 to TRBJ1-4; no reliable D call. The CDR3 length is 12 residues. V lost 1 base to trimming and J lost 7 bases, with 4 bases between them. Germline V gives CDR1 SEHNR, CDR2 FQNEAQ (reference sequence). The CDR3: CASSLGFEKLFF. The CDR3 nucleotides read TGTGCCAGCAGCTTAGGGTTTGAAAAACTGTTTTTT.

This chain connects TRBV30 to TRBJ2-1; possibly TRBD1 or TRBD2 for D (5 bases each). Trimming left V 4 bases short and J 12 bases short, with 25 bases between. From germline, CDR1 is GTSNPN and CDR2 SVGIG (reference sequence). The CDR3 sequence is 15 residues long. In nucleotides, the CDR3 is TGTGCCTGGAACAACCCTGGGACCTCCGGGTATCGGCAGTTCTTC. This sequence encodes CAWNNPGTSGYRQFF.

The J gene is TRBJ2-1, the V gene TRBV6-5; D unresolved. V lost 3 bases and J 8 bases, leaving 8 bases between the germline ends. Germline V gene sequence: CDR1 MNHEY, CDR2 SVGAGI. This CDR3 has 12 amino acids. CDR3 nucleotides: TGTGCCAGCAGTTATACGGGCTATGAGCAGTTCTTC. It encodes CASSYTGYEQFF.

This clone occurred a few times. This sequence joins TRBV4-3 and TRBJ1-2; perhaps TRBD1 as D (5 bases). Germline loops: CDR1 LGHNA, CDR2 YSLEER. The V gene lost 0 bases and the J gene lost 7 bases, with 15 bases spanning the gap. The CDR3 has 15 residues. In DNA, the CDR3 is TGCGCCAGCAGCCAAGAGGGACTGAGGGCGGGTGGCTACACCTTC. Residues: CASSQEGLRAGGYTF.

The chain is built from TRBV18 and TRBJ2-1; D call uncertain. The ends were cut back, 1 base at V and 2 bases at J, with 6 bases in the middle. CDR1 and CDR2 from the germline V gene are KGHSH and LQKENI. CDR3 length equals 14 residues. The CDR3 DNA is TGTGCCAGCTCACCACGGGCAGCCTACAATGAGCAGTTCTTC. This gives the protein CASSPRAAYNEQFF.

V gene TRBV3-1 (or the pseudogene TRBV3-2) combines with J gene TRBJ1-1; no clear D gene. Per germline, CDR1 LGHDT and CDR2 YNNKEL (reference sequence). This CDR3 is built from 14 residues. V was pared by 1 base and J by 5 bases, with 11 bases between. For the CDR3, the DNA is TGTGCCAGCAGCCAAGGGGTCAGAATTACTGAAGCTTTCTTT. Residues: CASSQGVRITEAFF.